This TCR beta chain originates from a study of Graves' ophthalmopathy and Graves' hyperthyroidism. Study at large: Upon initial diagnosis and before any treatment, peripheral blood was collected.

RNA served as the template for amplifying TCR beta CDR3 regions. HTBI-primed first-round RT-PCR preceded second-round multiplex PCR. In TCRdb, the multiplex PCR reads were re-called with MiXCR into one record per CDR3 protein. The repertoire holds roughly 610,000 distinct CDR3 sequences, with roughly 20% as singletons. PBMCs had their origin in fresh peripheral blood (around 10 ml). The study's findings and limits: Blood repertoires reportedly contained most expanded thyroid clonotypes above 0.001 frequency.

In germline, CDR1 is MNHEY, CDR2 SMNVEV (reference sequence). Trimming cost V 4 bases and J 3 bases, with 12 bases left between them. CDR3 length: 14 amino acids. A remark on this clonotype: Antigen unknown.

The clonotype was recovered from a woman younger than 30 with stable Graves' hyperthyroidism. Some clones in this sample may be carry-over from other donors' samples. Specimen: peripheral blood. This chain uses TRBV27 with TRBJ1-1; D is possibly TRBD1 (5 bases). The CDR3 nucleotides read TGTGCCAGCAGTTCCGATACAGGCTACACTGAAGCTTTCTTT. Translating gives CASSSDTGYTEAFF.